This T cell receptor (beta chain) was sequenced in a study of PD-1 blockade in classical Hodgkin lymphoma. The study, taken as a whole, reports: Prior therapy or disease activity may underlie the repertoire differences, whose causes remain undefined.

Measured with immunoSEQ multiplex PCR; TCRdb has only the in-frame clones, and not every one. The repertoire includes tens of thousands of clones, roughly nine tenths of them detected once, and approximately 12% sits in the top ten. V gave up 6 bases and J gave up 1 base, with 6 bases separating them. Per the germline V gene, CDR1 is SEHNR and CDR2 is FQNEAQ (reference sequence). The CDR3 is 12 residues long. No patient escaped relapse after autologous stem cell transplantation, and brentuximab vedotin exposure varied. Concerning this clone: Its antigen remains unidentified.

The material sequenced was peripheral blood mononuclear cells (PBMCs), taken before the second cycle of nivolumab. This receptor was taken from a human donor with classical Hodgkin lymphoma. The J gene is TRBJ1-1, the V gene TRBV7-9; TRBD1 might be the D (6 bases). The CDR3, as DNA: TGTGCCAGCAGACAGGGGAACACTGAAGCTTTCTTT. Amino acids: CASRQGNTEAFF.